These 5 T cell receptor beta chains were all obtained from the same sample, sequenced in a study of blood T cells in healthy people across ages. A second PCR of roughly 7 to 11 cycles used a sample-barcoded 5' primer and a J-beta primer mix. TCRdb recomputed calls from the 5' RACE reads with MiXCR, one row per CDR3 protein. The sample contains around 500,000 distinct CDR3 sequences, less than 60% of which appear only once. Input material: blood. The receptor set was obtained from an elderly man in good health.

The J gene is TRBJ2-7, the V gene TRBV28; unclear D gene. Germline V gene data show CDR1 as MDHEN and CDR2 as SYDVKM. V lost 7 bases to trimming and J lost 1 base, with 8 bases between them. The CDR3 extends over 12 amino acids. CDR3 residues: CASTGNSYEQYF. In nucleotides, the CDR3 is TGTGCCAGCACTGGAAATTCCTACGAGCAGTACTTC.

The chain joins TRBV7-6 to TRBJ2-7, with TRBD2 as a possible D gene (5 bases). V shed 5 bases and J shed 0 bases, with 11 bases lying between them. Germline-derived CDR1 and CDR2 are SGHVS and FNYEAQ. This CDR3 contains 14 residues. The DNA of the CDR3 is TGTGCCAGCAGCAGGCGGACTTTCTCCTACGAGCAGTACTTC. It encodes CASSRRTFSYEQYF.

This clonotype has only a few counts. The CDR3 region has the DNA TGTGCCAGCAGTTACGGTGGGGGGCTCGGAGGCTACACCTTC. It specifies CASSYGGGLGGYTF. V is TRBV6-5 and J is TRBJ1-2; TRBD1 is a possible D gene (6 bases). The CDR3 runs 14 residues. The germline gives CDR1 MNHEY, CDR2 SVGAGI. The V and J ends lost 2 bases and 8 bases respectively, with 15 bases between them.

This clonotype came up many times. V is TRBV29-1 and J is TRBJ2-7, with D possibly TRBD2 on 5 matching bases. The CDR3 length is 11 residues. Trimming cost V 4 bases and J 6 bases, with 10 bases left between them. Per the germline V gene, CDR1 is SQVTM and CDR2 is ANQGSEA. CDR3 loop: CSVGVSGEQYF. In DNA, the CDR3 is TGCAGCGTTGGTGTGAGCGGCGAGCAGTACTTC.

V gene TRBV20-1 combines with J gene TRBJ2-1; no clear D gene. Trimming pared 5 bases from V and 4 bases from J, leaving 9 bases between. The CDR3 spans 12 residues. The germline V gene has CDR1 DFQATT and CDR2 SNEGSKA (reference sequence). The CDR3 loop is CSAGRTYNEQFF. CDR3 bases: TGCAGTGCTGGCCGCACTTACAATGAGCAGTTCTTC.